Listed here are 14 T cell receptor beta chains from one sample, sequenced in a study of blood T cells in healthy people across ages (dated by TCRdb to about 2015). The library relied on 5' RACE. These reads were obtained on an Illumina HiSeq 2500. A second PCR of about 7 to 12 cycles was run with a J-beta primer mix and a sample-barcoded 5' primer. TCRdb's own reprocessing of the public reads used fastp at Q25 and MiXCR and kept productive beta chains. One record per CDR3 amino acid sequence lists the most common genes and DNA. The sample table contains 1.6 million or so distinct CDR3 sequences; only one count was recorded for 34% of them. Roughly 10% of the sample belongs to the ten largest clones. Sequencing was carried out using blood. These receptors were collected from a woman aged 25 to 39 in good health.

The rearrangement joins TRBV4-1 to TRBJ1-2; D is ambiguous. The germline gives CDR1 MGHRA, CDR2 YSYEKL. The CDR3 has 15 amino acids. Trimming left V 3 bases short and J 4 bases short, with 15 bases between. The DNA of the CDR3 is TGCGCCAGCAGCCACGGCGGGCAGGTAACCTATGGCTACACCTTC. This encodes CASSHGGQVTYGYTF.

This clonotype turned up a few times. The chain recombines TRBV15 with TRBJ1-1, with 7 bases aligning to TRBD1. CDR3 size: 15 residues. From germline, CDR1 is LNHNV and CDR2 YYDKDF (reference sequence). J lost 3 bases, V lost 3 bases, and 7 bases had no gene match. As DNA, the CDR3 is TGTGCCACCAGCAGGACAACGACAGGGTACACTGAAGCTTTCTTT. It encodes CATSRTTTGYTEAFF.

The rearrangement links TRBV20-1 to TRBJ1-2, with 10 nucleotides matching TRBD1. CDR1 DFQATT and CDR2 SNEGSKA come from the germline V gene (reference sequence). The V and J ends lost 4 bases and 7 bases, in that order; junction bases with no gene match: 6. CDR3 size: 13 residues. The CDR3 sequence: CSATRQGAGGYTF. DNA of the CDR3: TGCAGTGCTACTAGACAGGGGGCGGGTGGCTACACCTTC.

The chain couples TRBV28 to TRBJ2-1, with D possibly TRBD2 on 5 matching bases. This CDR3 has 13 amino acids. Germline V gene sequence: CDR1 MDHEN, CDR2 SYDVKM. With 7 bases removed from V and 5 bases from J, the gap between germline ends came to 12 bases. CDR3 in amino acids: CASTSGLNNEQFF. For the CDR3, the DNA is TGTGCCAGCACCTCCGGACTTAACAATGAGCAGTTCTTC.

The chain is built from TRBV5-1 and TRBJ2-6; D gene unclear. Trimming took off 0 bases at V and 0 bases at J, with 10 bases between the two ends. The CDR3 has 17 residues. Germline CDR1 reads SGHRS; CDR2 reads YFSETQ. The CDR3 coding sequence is TGCGCCAGCAGCTTGGGGACCACAAGCTCTGGGGCCAACGTCCTGACTTTC. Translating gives CASSLGTTSSGANVLTF.

In nucleotides, the CDR3 is TGTGCCAGCACCGGATGGGCTAGCGGCTCCTACAATGAGCAGTTCTTC. Its translation: CASTGWASGSYNEQFF. The J gene is TRBJ2-1, the V gene TRBV12-3 or TRBV12-4; 7 bases are shared with TRBD2. Losses at the gene ends were 7 bases for V and 0 bases for J; bases not matched to a gene: 9. This CDR3 has 16 amino acids.

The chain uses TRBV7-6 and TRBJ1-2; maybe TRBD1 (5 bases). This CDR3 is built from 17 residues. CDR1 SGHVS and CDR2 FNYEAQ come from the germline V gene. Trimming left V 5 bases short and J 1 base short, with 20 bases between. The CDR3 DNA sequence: TGTGCCAGCAGCCCACGACAGTCGGAGGAAGTTAACTATGGCTACACCTTC. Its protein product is CASSPRQSEEVNYGYTF.

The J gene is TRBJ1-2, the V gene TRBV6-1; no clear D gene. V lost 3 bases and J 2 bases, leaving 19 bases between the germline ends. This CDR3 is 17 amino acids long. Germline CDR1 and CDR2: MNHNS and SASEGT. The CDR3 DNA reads TGTGCCAGCAGTGATCGGTTCAGGACCGTTTCGAACTATGGCTACACCTTC. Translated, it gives CASSDRFRTVSNYGYTF.

The CDR3: CATSQGGQETQYF. DNA of the CDR3: TGTGCCACCAGTCAGGGGGGTCAAGAGACCCAGTACTTC. The gene calls are TRBV24-1 and TRBJ2-5; D may be TRBD1 (7 bases). The germline V gene encodes CDR1 KGHDR and CDR2 SFDVKD. The CDR3 has 13 residues. V was cut by 6 bases and J by 2 bases, with 9 bases left in between.

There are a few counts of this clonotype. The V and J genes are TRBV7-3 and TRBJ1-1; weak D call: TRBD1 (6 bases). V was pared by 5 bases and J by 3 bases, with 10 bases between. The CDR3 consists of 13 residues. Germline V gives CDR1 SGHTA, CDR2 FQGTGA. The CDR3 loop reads CASSQDSDTEAFF. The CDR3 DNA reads TGTGCCAGCAGCCAGGACAGCGACACTGAAGCTTTCTTT.

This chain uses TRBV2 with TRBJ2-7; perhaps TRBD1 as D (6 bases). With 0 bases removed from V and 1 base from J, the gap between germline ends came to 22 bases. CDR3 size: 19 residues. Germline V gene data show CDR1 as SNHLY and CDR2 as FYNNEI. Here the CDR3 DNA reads TGTGCCAGCAGTGAAGCGGACAGAATTTCCGGGACGGGATCCTACGAGCAGTACTTC. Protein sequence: CASSEADRISGTGSYEQYF.

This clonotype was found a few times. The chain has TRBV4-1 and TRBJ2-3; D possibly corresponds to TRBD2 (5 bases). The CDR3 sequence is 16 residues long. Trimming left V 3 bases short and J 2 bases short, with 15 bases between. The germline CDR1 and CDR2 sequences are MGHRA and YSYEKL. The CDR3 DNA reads TGCGCCAGCAGCCAGCCTCGGACTGACTCCACAGATACGCAGTATTTT. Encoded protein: CASSQPRTDSTDTQYF.

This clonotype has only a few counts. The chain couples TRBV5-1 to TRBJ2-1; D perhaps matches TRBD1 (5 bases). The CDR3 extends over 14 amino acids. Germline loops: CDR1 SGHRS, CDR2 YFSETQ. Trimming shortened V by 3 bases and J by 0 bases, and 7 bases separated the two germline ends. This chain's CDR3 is CASSYRFSYNEQFF. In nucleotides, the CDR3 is TGCGCCAGCAGCTACAGGTTCTCCTACAATGAGCAGTTCTTC.

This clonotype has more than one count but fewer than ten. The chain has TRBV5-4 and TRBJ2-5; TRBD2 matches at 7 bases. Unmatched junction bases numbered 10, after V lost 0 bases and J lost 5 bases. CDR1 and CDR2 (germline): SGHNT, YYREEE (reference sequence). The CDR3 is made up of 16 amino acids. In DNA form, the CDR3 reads TGTGCCAGCAGCTTGGATGGCGGGGGTTTCCACGAGACCCAGTACTTC. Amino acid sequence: CASSLDGGGFHETQYF.